Included here is one T cell receptor (beta chain) sequence, with context. The count of this clone is one. No antigen is known for it. Base qualities are not at hand, and no much larger clone is one base apart. The data were taken from a study of CD8 T cell repertoires and HIV-1 epitope variants (TCRdb year 2020). Background on the whole study: T cells were stimulated in separate culture wells with each of twenty-five peptides representing autologous and known Gag and Nef epitope variants. An aliquot of 1M T cells was set aside as an uncultured baseline condition, separate from the approximately 80 T cell cultures. A total of over 65 T cell cultures were run, with each culture condition done in triplicate except for one peptide, which was done in duplicate. The cultures were grown for approximately 9 days in IMDM with gentamicin, and half of the media was changed on days 3 and 7 with IL-2, IL-7 and IL-15 added. A CMV, EBV and flu peptide pool, the Ebola AY9 epitope as negative control, and a no-peptide well were included as control conditions. Tested epitopes included three Gag epitope families and Nef HW9 and YT9. T cells were enriched with the EasySep Human T Cell Enrichment Kit and co-cultured with equal numbers of autologous T cell-negative cells as antigen-presenting cells. Study-level results and caveats: Only TCR beta chains were identified by the assay, and proliferation to antigen, not T cell function or cytokine profile, was indicated. Four to six clonotypes recognized the Nef KF9 family and one clonotype recognized the HW9 family, while no responses were seen to the TAALDMSHF plasma variant. Roughly nine antigen-specific TCR beta clonotypes were identified, and six of them appeared cross-reactive for autologous or known escape epitope variants.

The EasySep Human CD8+ T Cell Enrichment Kit was used on day 10 to isolate CD8+ T cells from every culture. TCR beta CDR3 regions were sequenced at survey depth on the immunoSEQ platform. The QIAamp DNA micro kit was used to extract genomic DNA from every cultured and uncultured CD8+ T cell population. The study's processing was this. Samples with fewer than 5,000 productive reads were excluded, resulting in the removal of about 7% of the 75 HIV peptide-stimulated cultures. A MANAFEST web app trimmed sequences to CDR3 and removed nonproductive sequences, CDR3s under 5 amino acids, and those not starting C or ending F/W. Antigen-specific clonotypes had to expand in at least 2 of 3 replicates versus no-peptide control at FDR 0.01, only within one epitope family. Specific clonotypes also needed at least fivefold higher frequency than in wells stimulated with peptides from other epitope families. TCRdb's version of the immuneACCESS table is confined to in-frame rearrangements and falls short of the full clone set. An unresolved V gene accounts for under half of the shortfall where checked; the remainder is of unknown origin. V, J and clone size derive from that table, while D and trimming were established from the DNA sequence. This sample lists around 4,900 clones; 55% to 80% were detected once. The ten largest account for 43% of the sample.

Sequences LNHDA (CDR1) and SQIVND (CDR2) are obtained from the germline V gene (reference sequence). Trimming removed 5 bases from V and 4 bases from J, leaving 23 bases between the germline ends. From its cysteine to its phenylalanine, the CDR3 spans 17 amino acids. The kept DNA is CDR3 alone, 51 bases in frame from the first base. What was sequenced was cultured CD8+ T cells derived from PBMCs. The rearrangement joined TRBV19 to TRBJ2-5; the D gene is tentatively TRBD1 or TRBD2, each matching 5 bases. The TCR was taken from a male donor with HIV. DNA sequence: TGTGCCAGTAGTCTAACAGGCGGACTTACTAGTGGAGAGACCCAGTACTTC. Its protein is CASSLTGGLTSGETQYF. Joined to the reference TRBV19 and TRBJ2-5 proteins, this CDR3 gives the full variable domain: DGGITQSPKYLFRKEGQNVTLSCEQNLNHDAMYWYRQDPGQGLRLIYYSQIVNDFQKGDIAEGYSVSREKKESFPLTVTSAQKNPTAFYLCASSLTGGLTSGETQYFGPGTRLLVL.